Sequencing of this T cell receptor (beta chain) was carried out in a study of blood T cell repertoires in COVID-19. Original processing methods: Using reference gene primer amplification, nucleated cell counts were estimated. Sequencing used immunoSEQ multiplex PCR; TCRdb keeps in-frame clones, though not all of them. The V and J calls and clone size were taken over from that table, and D and trimming were inferred from the DNA. The sample holds about 370,000 clones, approximately 90% seen once. V lost 6 bases to trimming and J lost 4 bases, with 13 bases between them. The CDR3 has 14 amino acids. Germline CDR1 MNHEY, CDR2 SMNVEV (reference sequence).

The sequencing sample was made of PBMCs or T cells enriched from blood (not recorded which). The V gene is TRBV27, the J gene TRBJ1-5; possibly TRBD1 for D (5 bases). The source of this sequence is a woman in her thirties or forties who had been exposed to COVID-19. The CDR3 DNA is TGTGCCAGCAGGGGGGGGAACAGAAATCAGCCCCAGCATTTT. Amino acids: CASRGGNRNQPQHF.